These 9 T cell receptor beta chains were sequenced from one sample in a study of blood T cell repertoires in COVID-19. The protocol was immunoSEQ multiplex PCR, while the TCRdb copy is restricted to in-frame clones and leaves out a portion. The data contain 200,000 to 250,000 clones, approximately 90% of them singletons. The sample comprised PBMCs or T cells enriched from blood (not recorded which). The receptors were sampled from a man younger than 45 who had recovered from COVID-19.

The genes are TRBV19 and TRBJ2-2, with 7 bases matching TRBD2. Germline-derived CDR1 and CDR2 are LNHDA and SQIVND (reference sequence). The CDR3 has 16 amino acids. J lost 3 bases, V lost 3 bases, and 7 bases had no gene match. CDR3 protein: CASSMEGGSYTGELFF. CDR3 DNA sequence: TGTGCCAGTAGTATGGAAGGCGGGAGCTACACCGGGGAGCTGTTTTTT.

DNA of the CDR3: TGCGCCAGCAGCGTGCGGGAGAGCTACAATGAGCAGTTCTTC. Encoded protein: CASSVRESYNEQFF. The rearrangement links TRBV5-1 to TRBJ2-1, with 7 bases aligning to TRBD2. This CDR3 comprises 14 residues. The germline gives CDR1 SGHRS, CDR2 YFSETQ. Trimming took 4 bases from V and 3 from J; bases not matched to a gene: 4.

The rearrangement uses TRBV30 and TRBJ2-6; the match to TRBD1 covers 9 bases. CDR1 and CDR2 from the germline V gene are GTSNPN and SVGIG (reference sequence). V shed 3 bases and J 0 bases; nucleotides not matched to a gene: 9. The CDR3 sequence is 18 residues long. The CDR3 DNA reads TGTGCCTGGAGCGCGGGACAGGGCCTCTTCTCTGGGGCCAACGTCCTGACTTTC. Translated: CAWSAGQGLFSGANVLTF.

This chain uses TRBV5-4 with TRBJ2-5; TRBD1 aligns across 10 bases. The germline gives CDR1 SGHNT, CDR2 YYREEE (reference sequence). The CDR3 runs 16 residues. V shed 4 bases, J shed 1 base, and the junction held 7 bases outside the gene matches. DNA for the CDR3: TGTGCCAGCAGCGCGCCGACAGGGGGCCTCCAAGAGACCCAGTACTTC. Translation: CASSAPTGGLQETQYF.

The rearrangement uses TRBV7-2 and TRBJ2-1; TRBD2 matches at 7 bases. Germline-derived CDR1 and CDR2 are SGHTA and FQGNSA. The CDR3 sequence is 16 residues long. V was clipped by 4 bases and J by 6 bases; unmatched bases: 12. For the CDR3, the DNA is TGTGCCAGCAGCTCCCAAAGAGGACTAGGGAGCAATGAGCAGTTCTTC. It yields the protein CASSSQRGLGSNEQFF.

The chain has TRBV9 and TRBJ1-3; D not certain. Germline V lookup: CDR1 SGDLS, CDR2 YYNGEE. V lost 0 bases and J lost 0, with 13 bases in between. CDR3 length: 17 residues. The CDR3 loop reads CASSVAGGGYSGNTIYF. The CDR3 nucleotides read TGTGCCAGCAGCGTAGCTGGCGGAGGATACTCTGGAAACACCATATATTTT.

The chain carries TRBV28 and TRBJ2-1; TRBD2 might be the D (6 bases). The length of the CDR3 is 18 residues. Trimming removed 3 bases at V and 6 bases at J, with 24 bases between. The germline V gene encodes CDR1 MDHEN and CDR2 SYDVKM. CDR3 coding DNA: TGTGCCAGCAGTTTTTTGAGTTTGGGGAGCGGGTTTAGCAATGAGCAGTTCTTC. This gives the protein CASSFLSLGSGFSNEQFF.

J is TRBJ2-1 and V is TRBV6-5, with D tentatively TRBD1 (5 bases). With 7 bases removed from V and 8 bases from J, the gap between germline ends came to 15 bases. The CDR3 is 13 amino acids. CDR1 is MNHEY and CDR2 is SVGAGI in the germline V gene. The CDR3 region has the DNA TGTGCCAGCACTTCAGGGCTTCCCGATGAGCAGTTCTTC. Protein sequence: CASTSGLPDEQFF.

The J gene is TRBJ1-2, the V gene TRBV24-1; the match to TRBD1 covers 7 bases. The ends lost 12 bases at V and 4 bases at J; junction bases unmatched: 7. CDR3 length equals 12 residues. Germline values: CDR1 KGHDR, CDR2 SFDVKD. The CDR3 region has the DNA TGTGCCTCTCTGACAGGGCCCTATGGCTACACCTTC. This encodes CASLTGPYGYTF.